Listed below are T cell receptor beta chains from one sample, sequenced in a study of CD8+ T cells in alopecia areata. Sequenced by immunoSEQ multiplex PCR; TCRdb stores in-frame clones only, minus some. Of 95,000 to 150,000 clones listed, 50% to 55% are singletons. The starting material was CD4+ T cells sorted from blood, obtained at week 4, from a patient treated with tofacitinib. The origin of the receptors is a human donor with alopecia areata. Both conserved end residues are trimmed from each CDR3.

j_gene,v_gene,CDR3aa
TRBJ1-1,TRBV9,ASSFGWGEAF
TRBJ2-1,TRBV30,AWRRGLGRGAYNEQF
TRBJ2-5,TRBV30,AWSIIGAETQY
TRBJ2-5,TRBV29-1,SVELGAYQETQY
TRBJ1-5,TRBV4-2,ASRQQASSNQPQH
TRBJ2-2,TRBV9,ASSVPGLTNGELF
TRBJ2-3,TRBV29-1,SVVPQMTGDTQY
TRBJ1-6,TRBV6-1,ASTRDNNSPLH
TRBJ2-5,TRBV29-1,SARTHQPGETQY
TRBJ1-1,TRBV30,ATALDGNTEAF
TRBJ2-1,TRBV7-2,ASSPYVDNEQF
TRBJ2-5,TRBV27,ASGRGEETQY
TRBJ2-1,TRBV29-1,SVEDSWSGEQF
TRBJ1-1,TRBV7-3,ASSLTAGGNTEAF
TRBJ2-7,TRBV2,ASKPRGRLYEQY
TRBJ2-3,TRBV13,ASSLLVRADTQY
TRBJ2-7,TRBV30,AWTEQGGEQY
TRBJ1-5,TRBV5-6,ASSFRGIGNQPQH
TRBJ1-2,TRBV7-2,ASSLVRETYYGYT
TRBJ2-5,TRBV6-5,ASSYSLLSRETQY
TRBJ2-1,TRBV5-1,ASSLAHTKF
TRBJ2-2,TRBV25-1,ASSESARRVAGELF
TRBJ2-7,TRBV2,ASTGVYEQY
TRBJ2-3,TRBV5-1,ASSSWTGGSADTQY
TRBJ2-5,TRBV11-2,ASSLVRETQY
TRBJ2-2,TRBV5-6,ASRGRRTGELF
TRBJ1-5,TRBV30,AWSEGTGASNQPQH
TRBJ1-1,TRBV6-5,ASSFAPGQGNTEAF
TRBJ1-3,TRBV5-1,ASSLRVGDNSGNTIY
TRBJ1-1,TRBV29-1,SVVGHIGDTEAF
TRBJ2-1,TRBV20-1,SGFGGNEQF
TRBJ2-2,TRBV19,ASSIAGSGELF
TRBJ2-7,TRBV10-2,ASSVAKGEQY
TRBJ1-2,TRBV5-6,ASSFQSADGYT
TRBJ1-3,TRBV30,AWSELYSGNTIY
TRBJ1-2,TRBV30,ASNGMSGYT